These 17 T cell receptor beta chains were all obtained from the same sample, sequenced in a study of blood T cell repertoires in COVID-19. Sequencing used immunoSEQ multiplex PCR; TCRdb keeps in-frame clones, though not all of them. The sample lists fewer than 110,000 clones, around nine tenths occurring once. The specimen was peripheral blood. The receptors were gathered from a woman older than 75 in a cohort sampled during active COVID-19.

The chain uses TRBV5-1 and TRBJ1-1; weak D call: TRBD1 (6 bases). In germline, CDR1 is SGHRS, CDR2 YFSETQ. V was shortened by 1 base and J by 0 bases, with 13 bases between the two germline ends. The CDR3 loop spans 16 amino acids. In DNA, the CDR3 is TGCGCCAGCAGCTTGTCTCGGACAGAGCTGAACACTGAAGCTTTCTTT. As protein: CASSLSRTELNTEAFF.

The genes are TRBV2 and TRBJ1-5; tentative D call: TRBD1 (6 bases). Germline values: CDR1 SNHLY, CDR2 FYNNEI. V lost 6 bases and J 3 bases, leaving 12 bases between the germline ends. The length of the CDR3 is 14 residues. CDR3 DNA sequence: TGTGCCAGCAGATTTCGACAGGACAATCAGCCCCAGCATTTT. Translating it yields CASRFRQDNQPQHF.

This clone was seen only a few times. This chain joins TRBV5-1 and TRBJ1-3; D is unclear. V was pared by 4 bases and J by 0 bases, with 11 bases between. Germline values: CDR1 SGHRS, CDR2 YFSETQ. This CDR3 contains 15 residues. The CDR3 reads CASSAQVSSGNTIYF. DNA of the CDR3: TGCGCCAGCAGCGCCCAGGTTAGCTCTGGAAACACCATATATTTT.

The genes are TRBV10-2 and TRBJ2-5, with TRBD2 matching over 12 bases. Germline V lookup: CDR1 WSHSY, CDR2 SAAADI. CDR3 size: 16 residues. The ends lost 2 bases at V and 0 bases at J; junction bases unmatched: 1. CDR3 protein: CASSEGLAGHQETQYF. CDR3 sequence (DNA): TGCGCCAGCAGTGAGGGACTAGCGGGGCACCAAGAGACCCAGTACTTC.

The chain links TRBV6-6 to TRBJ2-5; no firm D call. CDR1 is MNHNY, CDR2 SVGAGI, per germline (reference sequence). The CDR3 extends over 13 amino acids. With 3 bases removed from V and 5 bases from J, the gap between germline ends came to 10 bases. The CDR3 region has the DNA TGTGCCAGCAGTTATGGCACCGGGGAGACCCAGTACTTC. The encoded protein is CASSYGTGETQYF.

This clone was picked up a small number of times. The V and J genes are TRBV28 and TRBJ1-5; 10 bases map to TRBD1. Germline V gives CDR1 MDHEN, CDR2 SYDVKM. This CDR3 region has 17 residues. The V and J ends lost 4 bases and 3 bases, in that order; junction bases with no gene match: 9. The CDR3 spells CASSSATGGRVNQPQHF. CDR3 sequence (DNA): TGTGCCAGCAGTTCAGCGACAGGGGGCCGGGTCAATCAGCCCCAGCATTTT.

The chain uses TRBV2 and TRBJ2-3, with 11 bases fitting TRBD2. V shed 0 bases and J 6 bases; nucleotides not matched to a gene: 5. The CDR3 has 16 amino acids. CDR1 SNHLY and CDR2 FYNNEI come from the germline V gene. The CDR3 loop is CASSEATSGGLDTQYF. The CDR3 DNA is TGTGCCAGCAGTGAAGCCACTAGCGGGGGACTCGATACGCAGTATTTT. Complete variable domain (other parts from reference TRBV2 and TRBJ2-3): EPEVTQTPSHQVTQMGQEVILRCVPISNHLYFYWYRQILGQKVEFLVSFYNNEISEKSEIFDDQFSVERPDGSNFTLKIRSTKLEDSAMYFCASSEATSGGLDTQYFGPGTRLTVL.

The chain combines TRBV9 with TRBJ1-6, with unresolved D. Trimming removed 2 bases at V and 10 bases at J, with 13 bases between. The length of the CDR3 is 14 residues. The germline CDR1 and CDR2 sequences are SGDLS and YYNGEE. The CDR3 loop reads CASSVREGASPLHF. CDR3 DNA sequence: TGTGCCAGCAGCGTCCGGGAGGGTGCCTCACCCCTCCACTTT.

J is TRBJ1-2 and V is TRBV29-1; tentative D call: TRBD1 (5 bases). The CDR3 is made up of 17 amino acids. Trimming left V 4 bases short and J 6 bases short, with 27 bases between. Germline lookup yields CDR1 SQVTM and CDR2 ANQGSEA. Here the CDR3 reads CSVVGLGQGHLLDGYTF. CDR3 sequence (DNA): TGCAGCGTTGTGGGTTTGGGGCAGGGTCATTTATTGGATGGCTACACCTTC. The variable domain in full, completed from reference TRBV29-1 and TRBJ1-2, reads SAVISQKPSRDICQRGTSLTIQCQVDSQVTMMFWYRQQPGQSLTLIATANQGSEATYESGFVIDKFPISRPNLTFSTLTVSNMSPEDSSIYLCSVVGLGQGHLLDGYTFGSGTRLTVV.

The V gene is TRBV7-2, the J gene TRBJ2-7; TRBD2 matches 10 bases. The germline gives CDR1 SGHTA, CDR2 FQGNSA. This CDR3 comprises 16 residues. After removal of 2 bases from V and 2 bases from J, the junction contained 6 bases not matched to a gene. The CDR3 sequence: CASSLLTSGYAYEQYF. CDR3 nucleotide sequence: TGTGCCAGCAGCTTATTGACTAGCGGGTACGCCTACGAGCAGTACTTC. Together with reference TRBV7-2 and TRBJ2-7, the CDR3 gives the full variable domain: GAGVSQSPSNKVTEKGKDVELRCDPISGHTALYWYRQSLGQGLEFLIYFQGNSAPDKSGLPSDRFSAERTGGSVSTLTIQRTQQEDSAVYLCASSLLTSGYAYEQYFGPGTRLTVT.

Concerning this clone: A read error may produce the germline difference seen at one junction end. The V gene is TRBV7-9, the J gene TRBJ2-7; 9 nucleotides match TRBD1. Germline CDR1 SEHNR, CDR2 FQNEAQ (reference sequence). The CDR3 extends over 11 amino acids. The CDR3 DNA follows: TGTGCCAGCAGCTCCCGGGACAGGGTTAACTTC. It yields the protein CASSSRDRVNF.

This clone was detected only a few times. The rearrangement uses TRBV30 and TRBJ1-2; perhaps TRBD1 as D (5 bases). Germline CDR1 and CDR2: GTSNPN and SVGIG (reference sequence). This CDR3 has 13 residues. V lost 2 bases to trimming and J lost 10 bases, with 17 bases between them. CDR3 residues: CAWSLGLRAVYTF. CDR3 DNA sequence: TGTGCCTGGAGTCTGGGACTTAGAGCCGTCTACACCTTC. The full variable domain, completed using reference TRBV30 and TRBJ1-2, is SQTIHQWPATLVQPVGSPLSLECTVEGTSNPNLYWYRQAAGRGLQLLFYSVGIGQISSEVPQNLSASRPQDRQFILSSKKLLLSDSGFYLCAWSLGLRAVYTFGSGTRLTVV.

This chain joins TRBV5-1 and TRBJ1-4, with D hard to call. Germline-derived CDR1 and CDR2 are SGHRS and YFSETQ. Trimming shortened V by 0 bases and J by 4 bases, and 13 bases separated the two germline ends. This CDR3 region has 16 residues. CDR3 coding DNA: TGCGCCAGCAGCTTGGCTGGAGGGCAGTATAATGAAAAACTGTTTTTT. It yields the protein CASSLAGGQYNEKLFF.

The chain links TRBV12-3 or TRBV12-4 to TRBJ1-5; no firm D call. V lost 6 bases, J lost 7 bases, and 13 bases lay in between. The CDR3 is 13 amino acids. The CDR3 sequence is CASRAVGSQPQHF. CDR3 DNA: TGTGCCAGCAGAGCGGTCGGGTCCCAGCCCCAGCATTTT.

CDR3 in amino acids: CASSLAGLAGGQGNEQFF. DNA of the CDR3: TGTGCCAGCAGCTTAGCGGGTCTAGCGGGAGGGCAGGGCAATGAGCAGTTCTTC. The chain is built from TRBV7-2 and TRBJ2-1, with 12 bases identical to TRBD2. Trimming at V came to 0 bases and at J to 6 bases, leaving 9 bases not matched to a gene. This CDR3 is built from 18 residues. Looked up from germline, CDR1 is SGHTA and CDR2 is FQGNSA.

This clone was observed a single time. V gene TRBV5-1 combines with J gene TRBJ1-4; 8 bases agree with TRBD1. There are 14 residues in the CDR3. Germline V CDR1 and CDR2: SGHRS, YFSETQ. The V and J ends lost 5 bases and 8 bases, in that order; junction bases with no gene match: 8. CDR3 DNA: TGCGCCAGCAGGATCGGGACAGGTGTGGAAAAACTGTTTTTT. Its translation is CASRIGTGVEKLFF.

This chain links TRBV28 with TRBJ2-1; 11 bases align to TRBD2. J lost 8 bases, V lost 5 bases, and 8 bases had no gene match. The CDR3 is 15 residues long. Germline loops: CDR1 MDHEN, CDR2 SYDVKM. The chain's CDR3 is CASSRLAGFSDEQFF. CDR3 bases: TGTGCCAGCAGTCGACTAGCGGGATTTAGCGATGAGCAGTTCTTC.